These T cell receptor beta chains were read from a single sample in a study of control samples from healthy donors and cancer patients. Clones were read by immunoSEQ multiplex PCR, and TCRdb kept only the in-frame ones, dropping some. The sample yields about 180,000 clones, 90% seen once. Sequences were obtained from blood. The receptor set was obtained from a woman aged 45-60 years in good health. CDR3s include the opening cysteine and the closing phenylalanine or tryptophan. A D gene is named only where the DNA matches it firmly. Size values are once, few and many counts, or a class for expanded clones, and some rows have none.

D	J	size	V	CDR3	DNA
TRBD2	TRBJ2-2	.	TRBV7-8	CASSPRTSGFTGELFF	TGTGCCAGCAGCCCCCGGACTAGCGGATTCACCGGGGAGCTGTTTTTT
TRBD1	TRBJ2-2	.	TRBV5-1	CASSYSPGTGNTGELFF	TGCGCCAGCAGCTATTCACCCGGGACAGGGAACACCGGGGAGCTGTTTTTT
.	TRBJ1-2	.	TRBV5-6	CASSLKGQAYGYTF	TGTGCCAGCAGCTTGAAGGGCCAGGCCTATGGCTACACCTTC
.	TRBJ1-2	.	TRBV27	CASSFGGGNYGYTF	TGTGCCAGCAGTTTTGGGGGCGGTAACTATGGCTACACCTTC
.	TRBJ1-1	.	TRBV11-2	CASSLWGGPNTEAFF	TGTGCCAGCAGCTTGTGGGGGGGACCGAACACTGAAGCTTTCTTT
.	TRBJ2-6	.	TRBV10-3	CAITTDHSGANVLTF	TGTGCCATCACCACCGACCACTCTGGGGCCAACGTCCTGACTTTC
.	TRBJ2-3	.	TRBV7-8	CASSRMVDTQYF	TGTGCCAGCAGCCGTATGGTAGATACGCAGTATTTT
.	TRBJ2-5	.	TRBV7-2	CASSSQPGGSQETQYF	TGTGCCAGCAGCTCCCAGCCAGGAGGCTCGCAAGAGACCCAGTACTTC
.	TRBJ2-3	.	TRBV12-3/TRBV12-4	CASSFSTADTQYF	TGTGCCAGCAGTTTTAGCACGGCAGATACGCAGTATTTT
.	TRBJ1-2	.	TRBV6-1	CASSEAVRDGYTF	TGTGCCAGCAGTGAAGCGGTAAGGGATGGCTACACCTTC
.	TRBJ1-3	.	TRBV13	CASSHLAGNTIYF	TGTGCCAGCAGTCATCTAGCTGGAAACACCATATATTTT
.	TRBJ1-1	.	TRBV18	CASSPRGGSWAFF	TGTGCCAGCTCACCACGAGGGGGTTCATGGGCTTTCTTT
TRBD1	TRBJ1-5	few	TRBV7-8	CASSFSGQGGQPQHF	TGTGCCAGCAGCTTTTCTGGACAGGGGGGTCAGCCCCAGCATTTT
.	TRBJ2-1	.	TRBV9	CASSVSVTMGNEQFF	TGTGCCAGCAGCGTCTCGGTCACGATGGGAAATGAGCAGTTCTTC
.	TRBJ1-1	once	TRBV6-5	CASSSGTGRAFF	TGTGCCAGCAGTTCCGGGACGGGTAGAGCTTTCTTT
.	TRBJ1-4	.	TRBV11-3	CASSYLQGRFATNEKLFF	TGTGCCAGCAGCTACCTTCAAGGCAGGTTTGCAACTAATGAAAAACTGTTTTTT
TRBD2	TRBJ2-3	.	TRBV5-4	CASSEGLAGGTDTQYF	TGTGCCAGCAGCGAGGGACTAGCGGGGGGCACAGATACGCAGTATTTT
.	TRBJ1-1	.	TRBV12-5	CASGLFTEAFF	TGTGCTAGTGGTTTGTTCACTGAAGCTTTCTTT
TRBD1	TRBJ1-2	.	TRBV29-1	CSSEGDREAYGYTF	TGCAGCTCAGAAGGGGACAGGGAGGCCTATGGCTACACCTTC
TRBD1	TRBJ1-3	.	TRBV9	CASTQGGGDGNTIYF	TGTGCCAGCACCCAGGGAGGGGGCGACGGAAACACCATATATTTT
.	TRBJ1-2	.	TRBV7-6	CASSLNAVGGYTF	TGTGCCAGCAGCTTAAACGCGGTCGGTGGCTACACCTTC
.	TRBJ2-7	.	TRBV4-2	CASSQGGPSSYEQYF	TGTGCCAGCAGCCAAGGGGGACCGAGCTCCTACGAGCAGTACTTC
.	TRBJ1-6	.	TRBV7-8	CASSPAGTRNSPLHF	TGTGCCAGCAGCCCGGCGGGGACTCGGAATTCACCCCTCCACTTT
.	TRBJ1-1	once	TRBV7-3	CASSLSGGVDTEAFF	TGTGCCAGCAGCCTCTCCGGGGGGGTAGACACTGAAGCTTTCTTT
.	TRBJ1-1	.	TRBV4-3	CASSQDLLQTGRAFF	TGCGCCAGCAGCCAAGATCTCTTACAGACAGGAAGAGCTTTCTTT
TRBD1	TRBJ2-5	.	TRBV7-9	CASDRGVETQYF	TGTGCCAGCGACAGGGGCGTCGAGACCCAGTACTTC
.	TRBJ2-1	.	TRBV28	CASSLTQGRSYNEQFF	TGTGCCAGCAGTTTAACGCAGGGCCGCTCCTACAATGAGCAGTTCTTC
.	TRBJ2-7	.	TRBV11-2	CASSLVNGPGGQYF	TGTGCCAGCAGCTTAGTAAACGGGCCTGGCGGGCAGTACTTC
.	TRBJ2-6	.	TRBV6-2/TRBV6-3	CASSYLVLGGLGANVLTF	TGTGCCAGCAGTTATTTAGTGCTCGGCGGCCTTGGGGCCAACGTCCTGACTTTC
.	TRBJ2-7	.	TRBV3-1/TRBV3-2	CASSHIDEQYF	TGTGCCAGCAGCCATATAGACGAGCAGTACTTC
.	TRBJ1-1	.	TRBV2	CASGGRGNTEAFF	TGTGCCAGCGGTGGCAGGGGAAACACTGAAGCTTTCTTT
TRBD2	TRBJ2-5	.	TRBV5-1	CASSLVASGARQETQYF	TGCGCCAGCAGCTTGGTGGCTAGCGGGGCTCGCCAAGAGACCCAGTACTTC
TRBD1	TRBJ1-3	.	TRBV7-8	CASSLMTGTPSGNTIYF	TGTGCCAGCAGCTTAATGACAGGGACTCCCTCTGGAAACACCATATATTTT
TRBD2	TRBJ2-1	once	TRBV4-2	CASSQDIVGTTRDEQFF	TGTGCCAGCAGCCAAGATATTGTCGGGACTACTAGGGATGAGCAGTTCTTC
.	TRBJ2-3	.	TRBV19	CASSISVLTDLSAQYF	TGTGCCAGTAGTATTTCTGTGTTGACTGACTTATCGGCGCAGTATTTT
.	TRBJ2-2	.	TRBV7-9	CASSLNRRSPTGELFF	TGTGCCAGCAGCTTAAACAGGCGGAGTCCCACCGGGGAGCTGTTTTTT
TRBD1	TRBJ1-2	.	TRBV5-6	CASSWKDRDYGYTF	TGTGCCAGCAGCTGGAAGGACAGGGACTATGGCTACACCTTC
.	TRBJ1-2	.	TRBV29-1	CSARGESGYTF	TGCAGCGCCCGGGGGGAATCCGGCTACACCTTC
TRBD1	TRBJ2-5	.	TRBV4-3	CASSLQTGVMETQYF	TGCGCCAGCAGCCTCCAGACAGGGGTGATGGAGACCCAGTACTTC
TRBD1	TRBJ1-2	.	TRBV7-8	CASSTRQGGGYTF	TGTGCCAGCAGCACCCGACAGGGAGGAGGCTACACCTTC
.	TRBJ1-1	.	TRBV28	CASTQVVTSSMNTEAFF	TGTGCCAGCACCCAGGTGGTCACAAGTAGCATGAACACTGAAGCTTTCTTT
.	TRBJ2-2	.	TRBV20-1	CSASRGANTGELFF	TGCAGTGCTAGTAGGGGGGCGAACACCGGGGAGCTGTTTTTT
TRBD2	TRBJ2-7	once	TRBV7-2	CASSFIPALAGDYEQYF	TGTGCCAGCAGCTTCATACCAGCCCTAGCGGGCGATTACGAGCAGTACTTC
.	TRBJ2-3	.	TRBV12-3/TRBV12-4	CASTLSTDTQYF	TGTGCCAGCACCCTTAGCACAGATACGCAGTATTTT
.	TRBJ2-3	.	TRBV5-1	CASSLSGTRADTQYF	TGCGCCAGCAGCCTATCGGGGACAAGAGCAGATACGCAGTATTTT